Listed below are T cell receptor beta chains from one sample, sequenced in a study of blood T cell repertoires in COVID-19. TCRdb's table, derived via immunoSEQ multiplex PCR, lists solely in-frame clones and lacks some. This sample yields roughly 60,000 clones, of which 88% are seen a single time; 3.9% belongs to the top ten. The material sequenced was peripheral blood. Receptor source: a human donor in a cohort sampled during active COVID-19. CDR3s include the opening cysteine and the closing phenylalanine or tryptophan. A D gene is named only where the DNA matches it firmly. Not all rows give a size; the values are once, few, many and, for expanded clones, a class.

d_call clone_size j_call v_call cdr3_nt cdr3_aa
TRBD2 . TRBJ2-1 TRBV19 TGTGCCAGTAGTTTGCTCCGGACTAGCGGGACCGAGCAGTTCTTC CASSLLRTSGTEQFF
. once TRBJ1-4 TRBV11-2 TGTGCCAGCAGCTTAGCAAGATTTGGGTTCCCGGGGGAAAAACTGTTTTTT CASSLARFGFPGEKLFF
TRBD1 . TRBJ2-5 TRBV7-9 TGTGCCAGCAGCTTAGAACGGGGACAGCTACAAGAGACCCAGTACTTC CASSLERGQLQETQYF
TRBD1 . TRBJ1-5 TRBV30 TGTGCCTGGAGTGAGGGGGTGACAGGGGTCCAGCCCCAGCATTTT CAWSEGVTGVQPQHF
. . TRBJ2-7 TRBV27 TGTGCCAGCAGTTCTATTCGGGTTCTCTACGAGCAGTACTTC CASSSIRVLYEQYF
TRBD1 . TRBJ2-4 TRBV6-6 TGTGCCAGCAGTGGCGGGACAGGGATATTGCAAAACATTCAGTACTTC CASSGGTGILQNIQYF
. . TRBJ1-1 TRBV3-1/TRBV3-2 TGTGCCAGCAGCCCGACAGGAACTCGGGCCCACGAAGCTTTCTTT CASSPTGTRAHEAFF
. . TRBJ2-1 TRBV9 TGTGCCAGCAGCGTAGGAGGTCTTCCGCAGTTCTTC CASSVGGLPQFF
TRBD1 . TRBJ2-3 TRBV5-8 TGTGCCAGCGCCACAGGGGGGATGACAGATACGCAGTATTTT CASATGGMTDTQYF
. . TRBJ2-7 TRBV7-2 TGTGCCAGCAGCTTTCTAAGTCGGTCCTACGAGCAGTACTTC CASSFLSRSYEQYF
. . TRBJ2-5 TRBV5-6 TGTGCCAGCAGCTGGCTGGGGGGACCCACAAAAGAGACCCAGTACTTC CASSWLGGPTKETQYF
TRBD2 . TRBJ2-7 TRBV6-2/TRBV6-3 TGTGCCAGCAGTTACTCTCGACTAGCGGGCACCTACGAGCAGTACTTC CASSYSRLAGTYEQYF
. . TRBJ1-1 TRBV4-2 TGTGCCAGCAGCCATACGACAGGAATGAACACTGAAGCTTTCTTT CASSHTTGMNTEAFF
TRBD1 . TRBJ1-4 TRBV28 TGTGCCAGCAGTCCAGGGGGCACTAATGAAAAACTGTTTTTT CASSPGGTNEKLFF
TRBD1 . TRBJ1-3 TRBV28 TGTGCCAGCAGTTTAGTAACAGGGGGCGGGAACACCATATATTTT CASSLVTGGGNTIYF
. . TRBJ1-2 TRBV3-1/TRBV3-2 TGTGCCAGCCGGGCAGGGGACTATGGCTACACCTTC CASRAGDYGYTF
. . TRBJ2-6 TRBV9 TGTGCCAGCAGCGGACTTACATCATCTTTGGCCAACGTCCTGACTTTC CASSGLTSSLANVLTF
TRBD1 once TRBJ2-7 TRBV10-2 TGCGCCAGCAGTGTGACAGGGGGGGGTTACGAGCAGTACTTC CASSVTGGGYEQYF
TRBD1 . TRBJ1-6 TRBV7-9 TGTGCCAGCAGCTTAGCGGCGGCAGGGGGCCCACCCCTCCACTTT CASSLAAAGGPPLHF
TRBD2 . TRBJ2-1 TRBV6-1 TGTGCCAGCAGTGAAAATGCCCTAGCGGTCTACAATGAGCAGTTCTTC CASSENALAVYNEQFF
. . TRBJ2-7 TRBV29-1 TGCAGCGCGGAAGGGGAAAGTTACGAGCAGTACTTC CSAEGESYEQYF
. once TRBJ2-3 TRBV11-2 TGTGCCAGCAGCTTAGATTTGTACACAGATACGCAGTATTTT CASSLDLYTDTQYF
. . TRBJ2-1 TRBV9 TGTGCCAGCAGCGGTTGGGGCGGGGTTTACAATGAGCAGTTCTTC CASSGWGGVYNEQFF
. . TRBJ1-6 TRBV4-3 TGCGCCAGCAGCCCCGCCCATGGAGGACTGGGGATTTCACCCCTCCACTTT CASSPAHGGLGISPLHF
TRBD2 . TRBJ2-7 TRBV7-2 TGTGCCAGCAGCTTTGGCCATAGCGGGGGGTCCTACGAGCAGTACTTC CASSFGHSGGSYEQYF
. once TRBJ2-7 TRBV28 TGTGCCAGCAGTTCCCGGTCCTACTACGAGCAGTACTTC CASSSRSYYEQYF
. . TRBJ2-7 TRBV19 TGTGCCAGTAGTCCCGGGAACAGGGTAAGGCACGAGCAGTACTTC CASSPGNRVRHEQYF
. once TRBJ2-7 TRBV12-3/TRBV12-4 TGTGCCAGCGCGGACAGTTCCCTCTACGAGCAGTACTTC CASADSSLYEQYF
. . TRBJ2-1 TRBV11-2 TGTGCCAGCAGCCCCTCTCCTAATACTAGACAGTTCTTC CASSPSPNTRQFF
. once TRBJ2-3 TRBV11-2 TGTGCCAGCAGCGCGCGCACAGATACGCAGTATTTT CASSARTDTQYF
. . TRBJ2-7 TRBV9 TGTGCCAGCAGCGTAGGAGGAGGCCTCTCCTACGAGCAGTACTTC CASSVGGGLSYEQYF
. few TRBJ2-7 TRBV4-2 TGTGCCAGCAGCCTTTCCTACTTCACAGAGTTTAGCTCCTACGAGCAGTACTTC CASSLSYFTEFSSYEQYF
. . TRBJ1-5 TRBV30 TGTGCCTGGAGTGTACAGGGCAATCAGCCCCAGCATTTT CAWSVQGNQPQHF
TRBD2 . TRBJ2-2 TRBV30 TGTGCCTGGAGTGGGGGACTAGCTTCCTCCGGGGAGCTGTTTTTT CAWSGGLASSGELFF
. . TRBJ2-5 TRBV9 TGTGCCAGCAGCGTAGGAGACCCAGGTGGGGAGACCCAGTACTTC CASSVGDPGGETQYF
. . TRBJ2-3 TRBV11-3 TGTGCCAGCAGCTTAGGGGCGGGGAACACAGATACGCAGTATTTT CASSLGAGNTDTQYF
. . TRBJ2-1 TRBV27 TGTGCCAGCAGTTTATTGCCGGGAGAGGGGTACAATGAGCAGTTCTTC CASSLLPGEGYNEQFF
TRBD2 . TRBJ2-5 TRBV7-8 TGTGCCAGCAGCTTAGCGGGACTAGCCGCAGGTCTCCAACAAGAGACCCAGTACTTC CASSLAGLAAGLQQETQYF
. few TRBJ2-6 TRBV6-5 TGTGCCAGCAGTTACGCAGGGTTCTCTGGGGCCAACGTCCTGACTTTC CASSYAGFSGANVLTF
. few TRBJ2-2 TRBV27 TGTGCCAGCAGAACAGGGCCCGGGGAGCTGTTTTTT CASRTGPGELFF
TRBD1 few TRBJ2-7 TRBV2 TGTGCCAGCAGCGGGACAGCTCGCGAGCAGTACTTC CASSGTAREQYF
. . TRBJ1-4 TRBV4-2 TGTGCCAGCAGCGAGAAAGGAGCGCTTAATGAAAAACTGTTTTTT CASSEKGALNEKLFF
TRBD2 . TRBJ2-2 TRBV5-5 TGTGCCAGCAGCTTAGCGGGAGGTGGAACCGGGGAGCTGTTTTTT CASSLAGGGTGELFF
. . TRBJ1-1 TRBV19 TGTGCCAGTAGTATAACCACAGAGAACACTGAAGCTTTCTTT CASSITTENTEAFF
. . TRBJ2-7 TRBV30 TGTGCCTGCCAGGGGATCGTTTCCTACGAGCAGTACTTC CACQGIVSYEQYF
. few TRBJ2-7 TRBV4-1 TGCGCCAGCAGCCCAGCGCGGGCTGGCTACGAGCAGTACTTC CASSPARAGYEQYF
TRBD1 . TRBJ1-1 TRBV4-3 TGCGCCAGCAGCGAACTACAGGGGGCGAATACTGAAGCTTTCTTT CASSELQGANTEAFF
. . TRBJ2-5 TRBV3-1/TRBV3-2 TGTGCCAGCAGCCAAGATTTGAATCGGGAGACCCAGTACTTC CASSQDLNRETQYF
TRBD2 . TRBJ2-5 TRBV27 TGTGCCAGCAGTTCCCCGGGACTAGGGGCGCGGCAAGAGACCCAGTACTTC CASSSPGLGARQETQYF
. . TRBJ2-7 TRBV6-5 TGTGCCAGCAGACCGACATTATCCTACGAGCAGTACTTC CASRPTLSYEQYF